This T cell receptor (beta chain) was captured in a study of blood T cell repertoires in COVID-19 (dated by TCRdb to the early 2020s). Context from the whole study: Collaborator samples came from the United States, Italy and Spain and covered acute and convalescent phases of COVID-19. The repertoires were released in a freely available public database meant as a resource for research on the immune response to SARS-CoV-2. A de-identified subject ID, COVID-19 status, age in years and sex were almost always included in the sample metadata. HLA class I and class II types, where available, came from metadata supplied by the sample provider rather than from assay-based typing. The prospective study material was composed of cDNA or gDNA derived from T cells, B-cell-depleted T cells, or PBMCs. Samples were obtained from the ongoing ImmuneRACE study (first 160 participants) and from about 1,300 subjects provided by 6 global collaborators. Deeply sampled blood TCRbeta repertoires from subjects exposed to, actively infected with, or recovered from COVID-19 were included in the dataset. The paper's findings and limits, for the study overall: How much clinical and demographic metadata was included differed by source and by participant, and the metadata was provided uncurated.

Including the terminal cysteine and phenylalanine, the CDR3 comprises 13 residues. CDR3 DNA is the only sequence kept; it has 39 bases, read in frame from the first base. Trimming costs V 4 bases and J 6 bases, and their ends lie 13 bases apart. CDR1 and CDR2 are read off the germline V gene (reference sequence) as LNHNV and YYDKDF. TCRbeta CDR3 regions were amplified from genomic DNA by means of the immunoSEQ Assay, a bias-controlled multiplex PCR. Concerning the study's data processing: The number of nucleated cells in each sample was estimated by amplification of reference gene primers within the assay. To quantify the absolute abundance of each unique TCRbeta CDR3 rearrangement, sequence reads were collapsed and filtered. For each sample, productive Simpson clonality was calculated as the square root of Simpson's diversity index over productive rearrangements. Not all clones reach the TCRdb copy of this immuneACCESS table, which keeps in-frame sequences only. Checked studies attribute under half of the gap to unresolved V genes and leave the rest unexplained. V and J calls and clone size are copied from that table; D and trimming were computed from the DNA. In all, the sample holds some 110,000 clones, and around 90% of those were seen once. The top ten clones comprise around 2.2% of the sample.

At one collaborating source in Seattle, patients were enrolled during active infection and were followed longitudinally through the course of disease. Collaborating institutions collected whole blood in K2EDTA tubes following their own protocols. Collaborator samples were shipped for TCRbeta analysis as frozen whole blood, isolated PBMCs, or DNA extracted from either sample type. In the case of this clone: The target of this receptor is not known. No base quality values were provided; no much bigger clone lies one nucleotide off.

The receptor was derived from a man over 45 with COVID-19, enrolled during active disease. The sample taken for sequencing was peripheral blood. The sequence is built from TRBV15 and TRBJ2-7, and TRBD1 may be the D gene, going by 5 matching bases. The CDR3 has the sequence CATSIHPGSEQYF. Here is the DNA: TGTGCCACCAGCATTCACCCAGGGTCCGAGCAGTACTTC.